One T cell receptor beta chain is described in this entry. Construction of the TCR beta libraries employed iRepertoire HTBI primers in conjunction with Arm-PCR of CDR3 regions. TCRdb reprocessed the multiplex PCR reads with MiXCR, giving one entry per CDR3 protein. Of 250,000 or so distinct CDR3 sequences in the sample, approximately 18% are singletons; the top ten hold approximately 14%. The sample comes from a study of regulatory T cells in long-lasting Graves disease. The CDR3 length is 13 residues. Trimming left V 3 bases short and J 10 bases short, with 10 bases between. The germline gives CDR1 LNHDA, CDR2 SQIVND (reference sequence). The time point denotes: newly diagnosed GD, antithyroid drugs for less than 3 months. TCR sequences were obtained from RNA taken from PBMCs. One endocrinology department in Xi'an, China, was where patients came from. From each patient, around 8.7 milliliters of peripheral blood was drawn and collected into an EDTA anticoagulant tube.

The sample was also linked to a second study, of T cells in Graves' hyperthyroidism and ophthalmopathy. As that report states: Hyperthyroidism in the patients, aged 18 to 65, was newly diagnosed and under 2 months in duration. The blood repertoire included most of the expanded thyroid clonotypes above 0.001.

Material: peripheral blood mononuclear cells (PBMCs), obtained at new diagnosis, from a patient treated with antithyroid drugs. The chain combines TRBV19 with TRBJ1-6; a possible D gene is TRBD1 (5 bases). This clonotype was sampled from a young woman with Graves disease. The CDR3 is CASSMTENSPLHF. The CDR3 bases are TGTGCCAGTAGTATGACAGAAAACTCACCCCTCCACTTT.